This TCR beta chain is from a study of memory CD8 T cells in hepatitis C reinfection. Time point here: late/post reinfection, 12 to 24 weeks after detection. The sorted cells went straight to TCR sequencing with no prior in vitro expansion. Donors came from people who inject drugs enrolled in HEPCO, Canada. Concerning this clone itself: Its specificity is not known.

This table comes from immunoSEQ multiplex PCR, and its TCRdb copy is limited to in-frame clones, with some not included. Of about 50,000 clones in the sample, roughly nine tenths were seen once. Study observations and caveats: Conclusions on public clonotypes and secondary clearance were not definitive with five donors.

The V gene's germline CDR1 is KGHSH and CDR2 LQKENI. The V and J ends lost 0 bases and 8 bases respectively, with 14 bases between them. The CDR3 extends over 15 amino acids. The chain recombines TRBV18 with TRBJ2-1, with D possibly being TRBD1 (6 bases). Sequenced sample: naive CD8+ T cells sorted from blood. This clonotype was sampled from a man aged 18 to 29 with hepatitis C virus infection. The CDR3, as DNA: TGTGCCAGCTCACCACCACAGGGACGTACGGATGAGCAGTTCTTC. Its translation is CASSPPQGRTDEQFF.